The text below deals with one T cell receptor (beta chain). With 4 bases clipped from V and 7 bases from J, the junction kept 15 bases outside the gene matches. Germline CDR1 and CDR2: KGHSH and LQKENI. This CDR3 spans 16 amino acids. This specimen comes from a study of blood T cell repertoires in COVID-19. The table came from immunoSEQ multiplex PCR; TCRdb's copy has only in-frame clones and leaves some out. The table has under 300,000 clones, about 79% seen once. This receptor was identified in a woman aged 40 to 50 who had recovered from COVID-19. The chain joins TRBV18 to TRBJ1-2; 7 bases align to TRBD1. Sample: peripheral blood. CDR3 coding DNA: TGTGCCAGCTCACGAATTCGACAGGGTGAAAATGGTGGCTACACCTTC. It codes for CASSRIRQGENGGYTF. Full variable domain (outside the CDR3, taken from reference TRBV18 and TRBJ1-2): NAGVMQNPRHLVRRRGQEARLRCSPMKGHSHVYWYRQLPEEGLKFMVYLQKENIIDESGMPKERFSAEFPKEGPSILRIQQVVRGDSAAYFCASSRIRQGENGGYTFGSGTRLTVV.